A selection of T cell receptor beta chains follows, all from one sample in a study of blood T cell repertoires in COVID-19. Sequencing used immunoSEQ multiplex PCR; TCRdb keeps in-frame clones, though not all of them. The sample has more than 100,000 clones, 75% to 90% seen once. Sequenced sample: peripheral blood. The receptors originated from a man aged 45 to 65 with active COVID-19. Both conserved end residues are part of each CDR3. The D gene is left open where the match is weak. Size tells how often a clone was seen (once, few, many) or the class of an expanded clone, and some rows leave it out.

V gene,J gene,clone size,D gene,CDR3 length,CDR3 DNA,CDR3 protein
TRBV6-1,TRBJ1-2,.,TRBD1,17,TGTGCCAGCAGTGTTCTTGGGACAGACTATACTAACTATGGCTACACCTTC,CASSVLGTDYTNYGYTF
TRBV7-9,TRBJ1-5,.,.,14,TGTGCCAGCACCGAGGGGGGGGCGAATCAGCCCCAGCATTTT,CASTEGGANQPQHF
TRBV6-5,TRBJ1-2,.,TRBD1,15,TGTGCCAGCAGTTCTGGGACAGGGGGGGACTATGGCTACACCTTC,CASSSGTGGDYGYTF
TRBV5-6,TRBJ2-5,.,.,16,TGTGCCAGCAGCTTGTCAACCAGGGCATTGGGGGAGACCCAGTACTTC,CASSLSTRALGETQYF
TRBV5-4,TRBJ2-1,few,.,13,TGTGCCAGCAGCTTAACTAGCCTCAATGAGCAGTTCTTC,CASSLTSLNEQFF
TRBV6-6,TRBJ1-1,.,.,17,TGTGCCAGCAGTCCCCAGGGCGGGGGCCGGCTGAACACTGAAGCTTTCTTT,CASSPQGGGRLNTEAFF
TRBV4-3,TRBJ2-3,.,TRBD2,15,TGCGCCAGCAGCCAAGAAGGGTCTGGGGAGGGTACGCAGTATTTT,CASSQEGSGEGTQYF
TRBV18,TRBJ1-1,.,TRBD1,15,TGTGCCAGCCAAGGGACAGGGAGGATAAACACTGAAGCTTTCTTT,CASQGTGRINTEAFF
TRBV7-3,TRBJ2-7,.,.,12,TGTGCCAGCAGCTTATATGGGGGGGAGCAGTACTTC,CASSLYGGEQYF
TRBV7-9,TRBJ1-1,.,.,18,TGTGCCAGCAGCTCCCCCCTGATGTACAGGGCTAACAACACTGAAGCTTTCTTT,CASSSPLMYRANNTEAFF
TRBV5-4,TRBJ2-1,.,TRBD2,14,TGTGCCAGCAACGAGCGGGGGTCCTACAATGAGCAGTTCTTC,CASNERGSYNEQFF
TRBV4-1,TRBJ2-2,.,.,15,TGCGCCAGCAGCCACCCCACAGCGAACACCGGGGAGCTGTTTTTT,CASSHPTANTGELFF
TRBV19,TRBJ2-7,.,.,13,TGTGCCAGTAGTATAGCGGAGGGCTACGAGCAGTACTTC,CASSIAEGYEQYF
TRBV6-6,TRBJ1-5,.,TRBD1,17,TGTGCCAGCAGTCCCTTGGGGGGCAGGGGGAGCAATCAGCCCCAGCATTTT,CASSPLGGRGSNQPQHF
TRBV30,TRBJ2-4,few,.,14,TGTGCCTGGCAGGGTGGAGGGGCCGCCTCCATTCAGTACTTC,CAWQGGGAASIQYF
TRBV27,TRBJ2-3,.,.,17,TGTGCCAGCAGTCCCACTATAGCGTCGCTTAGCACAGATACGCAGTATTTT,CASSPTIASLSTDTQYF
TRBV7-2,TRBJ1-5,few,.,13,TGTGCCAGCAGCTCAACCCCCGGTCAGCCCCAGCATTTT,CASSSTPGQPQHF
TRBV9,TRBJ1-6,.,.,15,TGTGCCAGCAGCGCCACACCAGGAACCAATTCACCCCTCCACTTT,CASSATPGTNSPLHF
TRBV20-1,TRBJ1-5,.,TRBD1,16,TGCAGTGCTAGTTTTAGTCCGGCAGGGGGTTATCAGCCCCAGCATTTT,CSASFSPAGGYQPQHF
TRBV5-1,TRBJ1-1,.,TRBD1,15,TGCGCCAGCAGTTCAACAGGGGGCGGGTGGACTGAAGCTTTCTTT,CASSSTGGGWTEAFF